This section outlines one T cell receptor (beta chain) sequence together with its context. These data belong to a study of early T cells in non-severe SARS-CoV-2 infection. The overall study: Sequencing targeted bulk RNA from unsorted whole blood, leaving chains unpaired.

In TCRdb, the 5' RACE reads were re-called with MiXCR into one record per CDR3 protein. The table lists approximately 35,000 distinct CDR3 sequences, approximately 7.1% of them singletons. Germline V gene data show CDR1 as SQVTM and CDR2 as ANQGSEA. The CDR3 is 11 residues long. V lost 7 bases and J lost 5, with 12 bases in between. The V gene is TRBV29-1, the J gene TRBJ2-7, with D possibly being TRBD2 (5 bases). This receptor was taken from an adult who was a healthcare worker with PCR-confirmed SARS-CoV-2 infection or an uninfected control (not recorded which). Sequencing was performed on whole blood, taken at baseline. CDR3 nucleotide sequence: TGCAGCGGTACACTAGGGAACGAGCAGTACTTC. Amino acid sequence: CSGTLGNEQYF.